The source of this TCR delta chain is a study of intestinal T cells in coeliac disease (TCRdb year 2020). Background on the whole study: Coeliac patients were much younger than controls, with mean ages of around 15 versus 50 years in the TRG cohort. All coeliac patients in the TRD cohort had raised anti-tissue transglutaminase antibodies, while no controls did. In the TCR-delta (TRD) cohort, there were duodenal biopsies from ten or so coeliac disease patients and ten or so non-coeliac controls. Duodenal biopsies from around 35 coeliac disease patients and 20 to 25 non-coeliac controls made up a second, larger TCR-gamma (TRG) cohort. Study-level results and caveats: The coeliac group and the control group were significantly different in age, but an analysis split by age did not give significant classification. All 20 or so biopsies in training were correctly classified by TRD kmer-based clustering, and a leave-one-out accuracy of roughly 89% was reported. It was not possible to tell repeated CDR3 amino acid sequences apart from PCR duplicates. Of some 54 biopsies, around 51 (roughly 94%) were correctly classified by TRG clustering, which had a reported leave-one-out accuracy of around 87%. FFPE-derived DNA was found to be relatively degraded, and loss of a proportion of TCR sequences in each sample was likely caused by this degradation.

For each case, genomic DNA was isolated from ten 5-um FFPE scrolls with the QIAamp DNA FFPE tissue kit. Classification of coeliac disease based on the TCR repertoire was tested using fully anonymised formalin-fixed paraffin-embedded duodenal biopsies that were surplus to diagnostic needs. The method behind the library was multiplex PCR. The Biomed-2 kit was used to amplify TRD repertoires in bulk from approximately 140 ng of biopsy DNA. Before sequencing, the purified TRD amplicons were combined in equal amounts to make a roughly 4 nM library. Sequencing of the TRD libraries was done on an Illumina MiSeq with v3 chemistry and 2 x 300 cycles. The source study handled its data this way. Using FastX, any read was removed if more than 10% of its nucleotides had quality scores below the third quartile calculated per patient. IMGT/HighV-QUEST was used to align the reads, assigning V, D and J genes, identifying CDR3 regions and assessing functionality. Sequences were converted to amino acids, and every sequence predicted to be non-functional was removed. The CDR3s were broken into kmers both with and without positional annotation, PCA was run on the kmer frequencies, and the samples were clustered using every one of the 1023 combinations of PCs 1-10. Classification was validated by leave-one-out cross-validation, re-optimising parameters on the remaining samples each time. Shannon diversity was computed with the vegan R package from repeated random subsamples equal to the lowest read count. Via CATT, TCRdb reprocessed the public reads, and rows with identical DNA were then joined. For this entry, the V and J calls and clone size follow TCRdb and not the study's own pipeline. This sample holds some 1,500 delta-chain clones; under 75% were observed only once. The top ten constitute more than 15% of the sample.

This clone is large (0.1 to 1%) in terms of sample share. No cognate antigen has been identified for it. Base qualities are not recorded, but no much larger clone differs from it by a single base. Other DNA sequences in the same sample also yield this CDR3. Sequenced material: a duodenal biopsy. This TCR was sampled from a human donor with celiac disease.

The CDR3 reads as follows: CACDTVGGSGSWDTRQMFF. The bases are TGTGCCTGTGACACCGTGGGGGGATCCGGCTCCTGGGACACCCGACAGATGTTTTTC. The rearranged segments are TRDV2 and TRDJ3, and 7 junctional nucleotides match TRDD3. The CDR3 covers 19 residues, taking in both the cysteine and the phenylalanine. Only the CDR3 region is kept as DNA, spanning 57 bases read in frame from base 1. Unmatched junction bases come to 7, with V trimmed by 0 bases and J by 0 bases. CDR1 and CDR2, per the germline V gene, are GEAIGNYY and EKD.